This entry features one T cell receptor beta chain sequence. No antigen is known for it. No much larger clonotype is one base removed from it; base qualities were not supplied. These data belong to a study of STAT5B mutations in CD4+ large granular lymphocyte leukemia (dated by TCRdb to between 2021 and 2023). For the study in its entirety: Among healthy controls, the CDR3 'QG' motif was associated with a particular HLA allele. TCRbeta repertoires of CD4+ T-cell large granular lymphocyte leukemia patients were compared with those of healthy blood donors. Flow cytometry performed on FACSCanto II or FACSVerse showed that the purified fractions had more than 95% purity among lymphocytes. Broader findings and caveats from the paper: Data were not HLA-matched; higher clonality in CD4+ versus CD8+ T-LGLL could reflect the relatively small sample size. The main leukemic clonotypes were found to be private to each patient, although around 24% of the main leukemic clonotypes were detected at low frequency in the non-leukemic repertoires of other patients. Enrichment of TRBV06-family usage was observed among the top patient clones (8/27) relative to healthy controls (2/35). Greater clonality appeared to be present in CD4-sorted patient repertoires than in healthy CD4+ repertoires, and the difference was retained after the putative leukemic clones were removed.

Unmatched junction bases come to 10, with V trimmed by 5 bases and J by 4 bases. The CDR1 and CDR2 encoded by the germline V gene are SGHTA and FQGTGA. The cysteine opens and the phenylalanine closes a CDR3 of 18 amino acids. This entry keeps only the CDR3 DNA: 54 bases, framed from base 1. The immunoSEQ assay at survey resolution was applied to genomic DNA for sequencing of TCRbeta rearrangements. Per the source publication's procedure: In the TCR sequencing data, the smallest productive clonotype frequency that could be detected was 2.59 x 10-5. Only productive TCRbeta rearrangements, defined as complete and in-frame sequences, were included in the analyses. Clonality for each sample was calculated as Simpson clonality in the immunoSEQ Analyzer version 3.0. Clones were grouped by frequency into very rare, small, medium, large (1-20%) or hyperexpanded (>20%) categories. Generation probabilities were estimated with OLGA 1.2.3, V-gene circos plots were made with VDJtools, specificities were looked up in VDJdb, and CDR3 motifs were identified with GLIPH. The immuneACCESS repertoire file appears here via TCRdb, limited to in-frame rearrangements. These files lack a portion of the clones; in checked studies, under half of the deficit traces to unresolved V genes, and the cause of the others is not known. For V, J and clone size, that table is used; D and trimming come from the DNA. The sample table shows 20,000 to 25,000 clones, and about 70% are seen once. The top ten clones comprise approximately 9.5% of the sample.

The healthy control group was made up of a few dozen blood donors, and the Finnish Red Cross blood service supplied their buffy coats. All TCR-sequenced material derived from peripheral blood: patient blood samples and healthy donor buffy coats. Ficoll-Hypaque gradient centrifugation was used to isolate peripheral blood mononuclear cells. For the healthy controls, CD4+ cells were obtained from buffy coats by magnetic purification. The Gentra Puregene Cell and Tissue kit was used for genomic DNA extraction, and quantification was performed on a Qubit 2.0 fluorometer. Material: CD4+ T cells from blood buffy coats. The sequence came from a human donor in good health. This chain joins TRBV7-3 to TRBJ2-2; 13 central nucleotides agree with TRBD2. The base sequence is TGTGCCAGCAGCCAAAAACTAGCGGGGGGGATCAGCACCGGGGAGCTGTTTTTT. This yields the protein CASSQKLAGGISTGELFF.